This T cell receptor beta chain was recorded in a study of T cells in Graves' hyperthyroidism and ophthalmopathy. The TCR beta CDR3 regions underwent amplification using RNA transcripts as the source. The HTBI primer set served for first-round RT-PCR of the TCR CDR3. TCRdb re-analysed the multiplex PCR reads in MiXCR, keeping a single row per CDR3 protein. The data contain around 340,000 distinct CDR3 sequences, around 20% of them singletons. The CDR3 is 13 amino acids. Germline CDR1 reads MDHEN; CDR2 reads SYDVKM. Trimming cost V 6 bases and J 2 bases, with 11 bases left between them. Hyperthyroidism in the patients, aged 18 to 65, was newly diagnosed and under 2 months in duration. Thyroid ultrasound and orbital computed tomography, with clinical symptoms and serum thyroxine and TRAb, informed diagnoses. PBMCs were obtained from roughly 10 ml fresh peripheral blood.

Sequences were obtained from blood. The V gene is TRBV28, the J gene TRBJ2-7; D is possibly TRBD1 (5 bases). This TCR was sampled from a woman aged 45 to 65 with Graves' hyperthyroidism. CDR3 sequence: CASSDRTAYEQYF. DNA for the CDR3: TGTGCCAGCAGCGACAGAACCGCCTACGAGCAGTACTTC.